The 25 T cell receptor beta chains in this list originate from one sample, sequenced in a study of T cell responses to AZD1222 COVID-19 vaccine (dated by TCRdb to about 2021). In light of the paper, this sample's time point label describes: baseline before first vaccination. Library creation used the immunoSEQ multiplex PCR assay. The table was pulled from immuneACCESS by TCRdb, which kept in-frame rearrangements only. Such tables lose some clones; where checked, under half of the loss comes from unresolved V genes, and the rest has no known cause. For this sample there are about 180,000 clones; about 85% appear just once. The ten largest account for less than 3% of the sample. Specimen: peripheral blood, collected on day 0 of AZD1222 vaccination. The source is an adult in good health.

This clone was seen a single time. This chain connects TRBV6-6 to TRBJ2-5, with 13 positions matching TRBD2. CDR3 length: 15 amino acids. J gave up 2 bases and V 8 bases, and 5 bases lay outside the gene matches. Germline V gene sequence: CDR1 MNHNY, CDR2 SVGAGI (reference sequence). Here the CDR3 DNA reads TGTGCCAGCCAAACTAGCGGGAGGGATCAAGAGACCCAGTACTTC. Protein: CASQTSGRDQETQYF.

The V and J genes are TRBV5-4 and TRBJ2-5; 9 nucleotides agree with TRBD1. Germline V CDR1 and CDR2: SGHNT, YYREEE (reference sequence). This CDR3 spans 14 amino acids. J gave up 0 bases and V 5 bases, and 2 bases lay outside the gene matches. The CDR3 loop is CASRGTGYQETQYF. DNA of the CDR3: TGTGCCAGCAGGGGGACAGGGTACCAAGAGACCCAGTACTTC.

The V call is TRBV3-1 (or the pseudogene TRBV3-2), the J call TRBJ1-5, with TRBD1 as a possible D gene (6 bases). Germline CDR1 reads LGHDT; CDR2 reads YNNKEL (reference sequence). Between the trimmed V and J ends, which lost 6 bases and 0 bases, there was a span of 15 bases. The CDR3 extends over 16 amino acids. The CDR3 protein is CASSDGQHYSNQPQHF. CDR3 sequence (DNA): TGTGCCAGCAGTGACGGACAGCATTATAGCAATCAGCCCCAGCATTTT.

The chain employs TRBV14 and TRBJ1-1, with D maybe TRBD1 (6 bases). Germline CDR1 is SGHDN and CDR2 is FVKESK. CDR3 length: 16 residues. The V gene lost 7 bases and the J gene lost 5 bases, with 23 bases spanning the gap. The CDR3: CASTPSMGGPGTEAFF. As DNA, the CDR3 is TGTGCCAGCACCCCGAGTATGGGGGGGCCGGGAACTGAAGCTTTCTTT.

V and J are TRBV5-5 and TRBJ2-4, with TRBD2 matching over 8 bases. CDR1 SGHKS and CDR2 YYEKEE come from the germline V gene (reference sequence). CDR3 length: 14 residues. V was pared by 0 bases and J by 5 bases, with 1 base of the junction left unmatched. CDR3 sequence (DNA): TGTGCCAGCAGCTTGGCGGGAGGGGAAAACATTCAGTACTTC. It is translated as CASSLAGGENIQYF.

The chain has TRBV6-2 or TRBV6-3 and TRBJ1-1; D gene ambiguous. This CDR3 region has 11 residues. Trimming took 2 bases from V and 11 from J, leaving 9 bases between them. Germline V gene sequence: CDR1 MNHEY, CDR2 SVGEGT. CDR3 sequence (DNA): TGTGCCAGCAGTTACCGGGTTGAGGCTTTCTTT. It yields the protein CASSYRVEAFF.

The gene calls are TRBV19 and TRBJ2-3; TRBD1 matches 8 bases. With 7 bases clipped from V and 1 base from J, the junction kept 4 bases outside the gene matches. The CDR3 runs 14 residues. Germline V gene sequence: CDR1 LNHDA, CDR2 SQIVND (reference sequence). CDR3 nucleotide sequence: TGTGCCAGTAAACCCAGGGGGCGCACAGATACGCAGTATTTT. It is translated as CASKPRGRTDTQYF.

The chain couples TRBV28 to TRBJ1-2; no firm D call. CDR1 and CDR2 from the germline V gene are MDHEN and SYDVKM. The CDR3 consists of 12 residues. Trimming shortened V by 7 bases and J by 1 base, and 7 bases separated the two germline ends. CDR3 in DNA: TGTGCCAGCAATGCGGTTAACTATGGCTACACCTTC. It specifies CASNAVNYGYTF.

In DNA, the CDR3 is TGTGCCAGTAGCCCACGGAGGGACGGCTATGGCTACACCTTC. Its translation is CASSPRRDGYGYTF. V usage is TRBV19 and J usage is TRBJ1-2; tentative D call: TRBD1 (5 bases). Germline CDR1 is LNHDA and CDR2 is SQIVND (reference sequence). V lost 6 bases and J 4 bases, leaving 15 bases between the germline ends. The CDR3 runs to 14 residues.

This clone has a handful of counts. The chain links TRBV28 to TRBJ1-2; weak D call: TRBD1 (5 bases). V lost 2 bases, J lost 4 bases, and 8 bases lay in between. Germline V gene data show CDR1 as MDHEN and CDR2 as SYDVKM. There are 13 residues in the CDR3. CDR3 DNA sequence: TGTGCCAGCAGTTTACGGGGCCTCTATGGCTACACCTTC. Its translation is CASSLRGLYGYTF.

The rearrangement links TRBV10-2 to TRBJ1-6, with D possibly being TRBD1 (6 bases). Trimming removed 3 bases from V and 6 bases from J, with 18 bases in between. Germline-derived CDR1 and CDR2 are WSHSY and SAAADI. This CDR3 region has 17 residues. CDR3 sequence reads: CASSDGLTGWSNSPLHF. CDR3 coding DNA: TGCGCCAGCAGTGATGGGTTAACAGGGTGGAGTAATTCACCCCTCCACTTT.

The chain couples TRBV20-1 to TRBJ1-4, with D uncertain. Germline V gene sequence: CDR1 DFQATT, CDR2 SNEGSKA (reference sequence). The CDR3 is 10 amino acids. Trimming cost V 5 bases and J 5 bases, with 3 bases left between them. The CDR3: CSALNEKLFF. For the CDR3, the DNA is TGCAGTGCTTTGAATGAAAAACTGTTTTTT.

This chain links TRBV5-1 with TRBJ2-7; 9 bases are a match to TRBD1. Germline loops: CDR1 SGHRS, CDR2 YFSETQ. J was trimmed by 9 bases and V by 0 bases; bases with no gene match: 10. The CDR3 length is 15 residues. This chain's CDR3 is CASSLEGTGYFGQYF. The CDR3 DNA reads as TGCGCCAGCAGCTTGGAGGGGACAGGGTACTTTGGGCAGTACTTC.

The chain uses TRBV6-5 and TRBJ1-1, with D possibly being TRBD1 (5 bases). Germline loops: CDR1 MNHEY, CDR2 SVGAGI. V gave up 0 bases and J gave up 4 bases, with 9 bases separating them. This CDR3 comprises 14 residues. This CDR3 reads CASSYSPGLTEAFF. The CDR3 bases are TGTGCCAGCAGTTACTCGCCAGGGCTCACTGAAGCTTTCTTT.

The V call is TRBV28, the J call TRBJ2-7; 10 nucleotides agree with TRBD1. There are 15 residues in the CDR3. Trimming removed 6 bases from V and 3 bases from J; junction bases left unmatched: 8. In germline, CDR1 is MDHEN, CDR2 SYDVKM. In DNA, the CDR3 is TGTGCCAGCAGCACTACCGGGACAGGGGTCTACGAGCAGTACTTC. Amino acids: CASSTTGTGVYEQYF.

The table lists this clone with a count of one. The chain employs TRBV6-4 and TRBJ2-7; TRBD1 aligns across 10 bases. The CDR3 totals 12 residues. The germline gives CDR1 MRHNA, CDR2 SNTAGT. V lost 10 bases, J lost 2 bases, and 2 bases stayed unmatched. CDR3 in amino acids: CAKGQGPYEQYF. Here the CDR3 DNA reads TGTGCCAAGGGACAGGGGCCCTACGAGCAGTACTTC.

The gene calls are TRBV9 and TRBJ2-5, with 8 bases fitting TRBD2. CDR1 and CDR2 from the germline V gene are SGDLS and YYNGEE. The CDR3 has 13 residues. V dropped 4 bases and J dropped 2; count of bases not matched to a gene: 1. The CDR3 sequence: CASSPGGQETQYF. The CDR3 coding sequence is TGTGCCAGCAGCCCGGGGGGGCAAGAGACCCAGTACTTC.

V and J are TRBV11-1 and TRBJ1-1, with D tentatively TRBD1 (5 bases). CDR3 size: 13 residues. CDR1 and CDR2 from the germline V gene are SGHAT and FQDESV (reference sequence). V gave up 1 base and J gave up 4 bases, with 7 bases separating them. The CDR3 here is CASSLVGVTEAFF. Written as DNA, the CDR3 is TGTGCCAGCAGCTTAGTAGGGGTCACTGAAGCTTTCTTT.

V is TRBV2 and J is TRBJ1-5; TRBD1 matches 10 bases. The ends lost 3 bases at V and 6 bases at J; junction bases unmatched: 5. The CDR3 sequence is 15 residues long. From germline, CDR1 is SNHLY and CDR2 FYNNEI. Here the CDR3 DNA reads TGTGCCAGCAGTGATCCGACAGGGGGCTTTCAGCCCCAGCATTTT. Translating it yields CASSDPTGGFQPQHF.

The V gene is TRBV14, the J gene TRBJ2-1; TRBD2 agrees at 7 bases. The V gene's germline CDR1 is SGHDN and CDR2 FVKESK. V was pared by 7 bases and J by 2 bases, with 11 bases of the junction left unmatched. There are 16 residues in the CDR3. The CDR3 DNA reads TGTGCCAGCATCTCCCGACGCGGGAGTGCCTACAATGAGCAGTTCTTC. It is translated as CASISRRGSAYNEQFF.

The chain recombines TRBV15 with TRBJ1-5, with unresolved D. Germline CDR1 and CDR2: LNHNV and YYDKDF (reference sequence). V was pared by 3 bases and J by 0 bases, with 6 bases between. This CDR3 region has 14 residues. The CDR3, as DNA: TGTGCCACCAGCAGGGTCAATAGCAATCAGCCCCAGCATTTT. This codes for CATSRVNSNQPQHF. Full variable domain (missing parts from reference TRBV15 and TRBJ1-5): DAMVIQNPRYQVTQFGKPVTLSCSQTLNHNVMYWYQQKSSQAPKLLFHYYDKDFNNEADTPDNFQSRRPNTSFCFLDIRSPGLGDTAMYLCATSRVNSNQPQHFGDGTRLSIL.

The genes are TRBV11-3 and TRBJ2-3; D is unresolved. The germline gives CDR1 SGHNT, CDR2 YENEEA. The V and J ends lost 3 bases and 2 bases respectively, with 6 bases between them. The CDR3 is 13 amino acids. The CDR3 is CASSLGFTDTQYF. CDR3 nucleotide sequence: TGTGCCAGCAGCTTGGGCTTCACAGATACGCAGTATTTT.

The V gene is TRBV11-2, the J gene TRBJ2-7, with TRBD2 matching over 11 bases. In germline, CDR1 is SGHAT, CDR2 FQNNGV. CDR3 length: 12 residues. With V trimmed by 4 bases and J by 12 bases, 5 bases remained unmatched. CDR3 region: CASSSTSGTRYF. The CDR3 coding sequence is TGTGCCAGCAGCTCGACTAGCGGGACTAGGTACTTC. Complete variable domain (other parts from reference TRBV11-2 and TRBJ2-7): EAGVAQSPRYKIIEKRQSVAFWCNPISGHATLYWYQQILGQGPKLLIQFQNNGVVDDSQLPKDRFSAERLKGVDSTLKIQPAKLEDSAVYLCASSSTSGTRYFGPGTRLTVT.

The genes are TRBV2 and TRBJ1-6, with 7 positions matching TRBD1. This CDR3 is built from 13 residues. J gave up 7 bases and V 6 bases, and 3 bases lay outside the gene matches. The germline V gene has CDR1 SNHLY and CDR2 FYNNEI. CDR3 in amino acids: CASRPGQNSPLHF. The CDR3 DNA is TGTGCCAGCAGACCGGGACAGAATTCACCCCTCCACTTT.

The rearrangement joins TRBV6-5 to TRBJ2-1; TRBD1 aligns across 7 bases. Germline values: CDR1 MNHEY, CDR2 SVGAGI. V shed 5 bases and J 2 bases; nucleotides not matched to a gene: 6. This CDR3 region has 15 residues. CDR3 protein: CASSRDRDPYNEQFF. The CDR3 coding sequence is TGTGCCAGCAGTCGTGACAGGGATCCCTACAATGAGCAGTTCTTC.